Below are 10 T cell receptor beta chains sequenced from a single sample in a study of human T cells and chemical hapten exposure. TCRdb re-called the RACE reads through MiXCR, storing one row per CDR3 protein. The profile shows around 120,000 distinct CDR3 sequences, roughly an eighth of them singletons. Time point in this sample: patch test 1, 2 weeks after DPC sensitization. Treatment meaning: therapeutic diphenylcyclopropenone sensitization with weekly scalp DPC. Here the sequenced sample was whole blood, taken in connection with sensitization to the hapten diphenylcyclopropenone (DPC). All receptors come from a man between 18 and 29 years old with alopecia areata. Some clones in this sample may be carry-over from other donors' samples.

As DNA, the CDR3 is TGTGCCAGTAGTATAATATGGAGTACCTATAATTCACCCCTCCACTTT. Translated: CASSIIWSTYNSPLHF. The V and J genes are TRBV19 and TRBJ1-6; D gene ambiguous. With 2 bases removed from V and 2 bases from J, the gap between germline ends came to 10 bases. Germline CDR1 and CDR2: LNHDA and SQIVND (reference sequence). The CDR3 covers 16 residues.

The genes are TRBV29-1 and TRBJ1-1; 7 bases fit TRBD1. From germline, CDR1 is SQVTM and CDR2 ANQGSEA. The CDR3 is 13 amino acids. V lost 4 bases and J lost 4; bases outside the gene matches: 6. This CDR3 reads CSVAWQGVTEAFF. The CDR3 coding sequence is TGCAGCGTTGCGTGGCAGGGGGTCACTGAAGCTTTCTTT.

V and J are TRBV20-1 and TRBJ2-1; D tentatively reads TRBD1 or TRBD2 (6 bases each). Trimming stripped 6 bases from V and 8 bases from J, with 23 bases between. The length of the CDR3 is 15 residues. Germline CDR1 DFQATT, CDR2 SNEGSKA (reference sequence). This chain's CDR3 is CSAGPGAYGSDEQFF. The DNA for the CDR3 is TGCAGTGCAGGACCGGGGGCCTACGGGTCGGATGAGCAGTTCTTC.

This clonotype was recorded many times. The chain employs TRBV20-1 and TRBJ2-2; a weak D match, TRBD2 (6 bases). In germline, CDR1 is DFQATT, CDR2 SNEGSKA (reference sequence). The CDR3 length is 14 residues. Trimming pared 0 bases from V and 7 bases from J, leaving 12 bases between. DNA of the CDR3: TGCAGTGCTAGAGATTGGCGGGGAATCGGGGAGCTGTTTTTT. It codes for CSARDWRGIGELFF.

This clonotype was counted between two and nine times. The rearrangement joins TRBV7-2 to TRBJ2-3; unclear D gene. The V and J ends lost 2 bases and 2 bases respectively, with 14 bases between them. CDR1 is SGHTA and CDR2 is FQGNSA in the germline V gene. The CDR3 is 16 amino acids. DNA of the CDR3: TGTGCCAGCAGCTTACGCTGGTGGATTAACACAGATACGCAGTATTTT. Its translation: CASSLRWWINTDTQYF.

V gene TRBV7-8 combines with J gene TRBJ1-1; weak D call: TRBD1 (5 bases). The CDR3 extends over 14 amino acids. V lost 5 bases to trimming and J lost 3 bases, with 13 bases between them. Germline V CDR1 and CDR2: SGHVS, FQNEAQ. The CDR3: CASSLSAGYTEAFF. The CDR3 nucleotides are TGTGCCAGCAGCCTCTCGGCAGGGTACACTGAAGCTTTCTTT.

The V gene is TRBV2, the J gene TRBJ2-5; 8 bases line up with TRBD1. CDR1 and CDR2 from the germline V gene are SNHLY and FYNNEI. Unmatched junction bases numbered 13, after V lost 8 bases and J lost 5 bases. This CDR3 spans 15 amino acids. The CDR3 nucleotides read TGTGCCAGCGACGGACAGGGAGGTTTGCCGGAGACCCAGTACTTC. It encodes CASDGQGGLPETQYF.

Details on this clonotype: A much larger clone lies one base from this, so it may be a read error. The chain couples TRBV11-2 to TRBJ2-7, with D possibly being TRBD1 (5 bases). The V gene lost 4 bases and the J gene lost 6 bases, with 16 bases spanning the gap. Germline CDR1 SGHAT, CDR2 FQNNGV. This CDR3 contains 14 residues. This CDR3 is CASSSNRYYFEQYF. The CDR3 region has the DNA TGTGCCAGCAGCTCGAACAGGTACTACTTCGAGCAGTACTTC.

This clonotype has just a few counts. The CDR3 protein is CASSQDLGLGPDGNNEQFF. As DNA, the CDR3 is TGCGCCAGCAGCCAAGATTTGGGGCTGGGGCCCGACGGGAACAATGAGCAGTTCTTC. This chain links TRBV4-3 with TRBJ2-1; D may correspond to TRBD1 or TRBD2 (5 bases each). The CDR3 totals 19 residues. Germline-derived CDR1 and CDR2 are LGHNA and YSLEER. Trimming stripped 0 bases from V and 5 bases from J, with 23 bases between.

Concerning this clonotype itself: A junction boundary mismatches the germline segment, possibly from a read error. CDR3: CASSASGKERPPLF. CDR3 in DNA: TGTGCCAGCTCAGCATCGGGGAAGGAACGCCCCCCTCTCTTT. The chain uses TRBV18 and TRBJ1-1; no reliable D call. CDR3 size: 14 residues. Germline V gives CDR1 KGHSH, CDR2 LQKENI.